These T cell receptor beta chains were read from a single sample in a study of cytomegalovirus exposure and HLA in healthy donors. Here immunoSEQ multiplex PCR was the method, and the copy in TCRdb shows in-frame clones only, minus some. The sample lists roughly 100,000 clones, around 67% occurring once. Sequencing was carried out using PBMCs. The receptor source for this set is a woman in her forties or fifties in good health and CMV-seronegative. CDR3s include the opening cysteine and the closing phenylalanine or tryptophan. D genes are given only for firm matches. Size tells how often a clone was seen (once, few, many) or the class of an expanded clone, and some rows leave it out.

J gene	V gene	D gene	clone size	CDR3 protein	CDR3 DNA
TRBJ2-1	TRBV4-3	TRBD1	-	CASSPTGGYNEQFF	TGCGCCAGCAGCCCGACAGGGGGTTACAATGAGCAGTTCTTC
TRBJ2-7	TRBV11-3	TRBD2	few	CASSMAGTSGRAYEQYF	TGTGCCAGCAGCATGGCCGGGACTAGCGGGAGGGCCTACGAGCAGTACTTC
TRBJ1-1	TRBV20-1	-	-	CGAGPNTEAFF	TGCGGAGCGGGGCCAAACACTGAAGCTTTCTTT
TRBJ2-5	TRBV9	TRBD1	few	CASTGTPGGETQYF	TGTGCCAGCACTGGGACCCCAGGGGGCGAGACCCAGTACTTC
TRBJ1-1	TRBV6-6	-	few	CASSQLHLANTEAFF	TGTGCCAGCAGTCAACTACACCTTGCGAACACTGAAGCTTTCTTT
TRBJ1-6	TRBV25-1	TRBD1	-	CASSVGQGGSPLHF	TGTGCCAGCAGTGTGGGTCAGGGGGGATCACCCCTCCACTTT
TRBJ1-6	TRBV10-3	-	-	CATRETNSPLHF	TGTGCCACACGGGAGACGAATTCACCCCTCCACTTT
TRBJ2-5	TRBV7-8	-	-	CASSFGGAQETQYF	TGTGCCAGCAGCTTTGGGGGGGCCCAAGAGACCCAGTACTTC
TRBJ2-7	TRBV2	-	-	CASIILADSQTWSYEQYF	TGTGCCAGCATAATCCTGGCGGACAGCCAAACCTGGTCGTACGAGCAGTACTTC
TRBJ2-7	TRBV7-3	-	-	CASSLTGAGNSYEQYF	TGTGCCAGCAGCTTAACGGGGGCAGGGAACTCCTACGAGCAGTACTTC
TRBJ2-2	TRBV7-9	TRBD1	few	CASRQAGGQLFF	TGTGCCAGCAGACAAGCAGGGGGACAGCTGTTTTTT
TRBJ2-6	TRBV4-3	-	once	CASSQDYGSAGANVLTF	TGCGCCAGCAGCCAAGATTACGGGAGCGCTGGGGCCAACGTCCTGACTTTC
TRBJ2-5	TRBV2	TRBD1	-	CASRSQGASETQYF	TGTGCCAGCAGGAGCCAGGGGGCGTCGGAGACCCAGTACTTC
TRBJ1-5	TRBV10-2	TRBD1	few	CASSLQGRGGNQPQHF	TGCGCCAGCAGCCTACAGGGGAGAGGTGGCAATCAGCCCCAGCATTTT
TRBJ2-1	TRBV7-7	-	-	CASSLGISGGSYNEQFF	TGTGCTAGCAGCTTAGGGATATCCGGAGGTTCCTACAATGAGCAGTTCTTC
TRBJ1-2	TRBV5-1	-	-	CASSFSRGRSGGYTF	TGCGCCAGCAGCTTCTCGCGCGGTCGGTCCGGAGGCTACACCTTC
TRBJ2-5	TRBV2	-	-	CATQTGTGETQYF	TGTGCCACACAAACAGGGACCGGGGAGACCCAGTACTTC
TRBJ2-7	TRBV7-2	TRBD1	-	CASSHRQGAYEQYF	TGTGCCAGCAGCCACCGACAGGGGGCCTACGAGCAGTACTTC
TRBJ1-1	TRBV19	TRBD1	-	CASSPRTGKGNTEAFF	TGTGCCAGTAGTCCCAGGACAGGGAAGGGGAACACTGAAGCTTTCTTT
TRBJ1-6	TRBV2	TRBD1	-	CASSPGQGNSPLHF	TGTGCCAGCAGTCCGGGACAGGGGAATTCACCCCTCCACTTT
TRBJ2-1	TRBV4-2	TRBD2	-	CASSQDWLSGGSNEQFF	TGTGCCAGCAGCCAAGATTGGCTCAGCGGGGGATCCAATGAGCAGTTCTTC
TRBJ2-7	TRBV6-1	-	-	CASSPGQDPYEQYF	TGTGCCAGCAGTCCGGGACAAGATCCCTACGAGCAGTACTTC
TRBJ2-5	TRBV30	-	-	CAWRPWQGTGETQYF	TGTGCCTGGAGGCCATGGCAGGGGACGGGGGAGACCCAGTACTTC
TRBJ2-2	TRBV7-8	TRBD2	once	CASSLSGGPSTGELFF	TGTGCCAGCAGCTTAAGCGGGGGGCCGAGTACCGGGGAGCTGTTTTTT
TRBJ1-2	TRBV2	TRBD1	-	CASSEGGGTGVAGYTF	TGTGCCAGCAGTGAAGGCGGGGGGACAGGGGTTGCTGGCTACACCTTC
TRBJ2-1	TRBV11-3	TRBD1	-	CASSFSGQGRNEQFF	TGTGCCAGCAGCTTCTCGGGACAGGGTAGGAATGAGCAGTTCTTC
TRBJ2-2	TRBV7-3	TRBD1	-	CASSLGTGNTGELFF	TGTGCCAGCAGCTTAGGGACAGGGAACACCGGGGAGCTGTTTTTT
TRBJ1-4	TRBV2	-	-	CASSEGPGRLFF	TGTGCCAGCAGTGAAGGGCCGGGAAGGCTGTTTTTT
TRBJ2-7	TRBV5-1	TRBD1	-	CASSEGTGPYEQYF	TGCGCCAGCAGCGAAGGGACAGGGCCCTACGAGCAGTACTTC
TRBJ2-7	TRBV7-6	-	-	CASSPSGSYEQYF	TGTGCCAGCAGCCCGTCGGGCTCCTACGAGCAGTACTTC
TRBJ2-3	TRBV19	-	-	CASSDGSGTDTQYF	TGTGCCAGTAGTGACGGGAGCGGCACAGATACGCAGTATTTT
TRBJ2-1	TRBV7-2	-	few	CASSSGTEYNEQFF	TGTGCCAGCAGTTCTGGGACTGAATACAATGAGCAGTTCTTC
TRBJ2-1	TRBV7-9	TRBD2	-	CASSSVLAGGLPIF	TGTGCCAGCAGCTCGGTTTTAGCGGGGGGCCTACCCATCTTC
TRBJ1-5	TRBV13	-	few	CASSSRKGGDNQPQHF	TGTGCCAGCAGCTCTAGGAAAGGGGGAGATAATCAGCCCCAGCATTTT
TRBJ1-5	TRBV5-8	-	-	CASIPSDYSNQPQHF	TGTGCCAGCATCCCGAGCGACTATAGCAATCAGCCCCAGCATTTT
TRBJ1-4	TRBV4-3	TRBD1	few	CASSQGTGYEKLFF	TGCGCCAGCAGCCAAGGGACAGGTTATGAAAAACTGTTTTTT
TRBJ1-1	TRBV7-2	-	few	CASSLTTLYAEAFF	TGTGCCAGCAGCTTAACAACCCTTTACGCTGAAGCTTTCTTT
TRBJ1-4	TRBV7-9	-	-	CASSPRDLNWEKLFF	TGTGCCAGCAGCCCGAGGGATCTTAATTGGGAAAAACTGTTTTTT
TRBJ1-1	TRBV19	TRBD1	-	CASRTFWTGGTEAFF	TGTGCCAGTAGGACATTCTGGACAGGGGGGACTGAAGCTTTCTTT
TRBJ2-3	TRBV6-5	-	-	CASSDRARDTQYF	TGTGCCAGTTCGGACAGAGCTCGGGATACGCAGTATTTT
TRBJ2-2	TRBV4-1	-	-	CASSQEGGLIGELFF	TGCGCCAGCAGCCAAGAGGGGGGGCTGATCGGGGAGCTGTTTTTT
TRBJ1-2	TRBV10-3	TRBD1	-	CASQRLDRGGDGYTF	TGTGCCAGCCAGAGGCTGGACAGGGGAGGCGATGGCTACACCTTC
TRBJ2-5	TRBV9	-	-	CASSVDGGERETQYF	TGTGCCAGCAGCGTAGATGGCGGTGAGCGGGAGACCCAGTACTTC
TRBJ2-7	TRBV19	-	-	CASSDRTVYEQYF	TGTGCCAGTAGCGACAGGACCGTATACGAGCAGTACTTC
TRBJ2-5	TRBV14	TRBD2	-	CASSRISGSGETQYF	TGTGCCAGCAGCCGAATTAGCGGGAGTGGGGAGACCCAGTACTTC
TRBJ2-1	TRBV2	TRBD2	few	CASRPRSAGGRYNEQFF	TGTGCCAGCAGACCCCGTTCGGCGGGGGGCCGGTACAATGAGCAGTTCTTC
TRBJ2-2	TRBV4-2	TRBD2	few	CASSHVSGGVTGELFF	TGTGCCAGCAGCCACGTTAGCGGGGGGGTCACCGGGGAGCTGTTTTTT
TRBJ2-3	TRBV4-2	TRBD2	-	CASSRELAGARTDTQYF	TGTGCCAGCAGCCGTGAACTAGCGGGGGCACGGACAGATACGCAGTATTTT
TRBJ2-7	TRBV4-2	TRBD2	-	CASSQEGTSGSIYEQYF	TGTGCCAGCAGCCAAGAGGGAACTAGCGGGAGTATCTACGAGCAGTACTTC
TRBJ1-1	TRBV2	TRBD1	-	CASSSGGMNTEAFF	TGTGCCAGCAGTTCAGGGGGGATGAACACTGAAGCTTTCTTT
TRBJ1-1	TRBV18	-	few	CASSPRADALNTEAFF	TGTGCCAGCTCACCACGGGCTGACGCCTTGAACACTGAAGCTTTCTTT
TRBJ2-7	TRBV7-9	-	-	CASTQWQGTGLDEQYF	TGTGCCAGCACACAATGGCAGGGGACAGGACTAGACGAGCAGTACTTC
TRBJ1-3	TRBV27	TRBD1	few	CASSLTGTVENTIYF	TGTGCCAGCAGTTTAACCGGGACAGTTGAAAACACCATATATTTT
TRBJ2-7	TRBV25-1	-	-	CASRGGLSSYEQYF	TGTGCCAGCAGGGGCGGACTGTCGTCCTACGAGCAGTACTTC
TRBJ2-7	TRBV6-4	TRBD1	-	CASSNTGERAYEQYF	TGTGCCAGCAGCAATACAGGGGAAAGAGCCTACGAGCAGTACTTC